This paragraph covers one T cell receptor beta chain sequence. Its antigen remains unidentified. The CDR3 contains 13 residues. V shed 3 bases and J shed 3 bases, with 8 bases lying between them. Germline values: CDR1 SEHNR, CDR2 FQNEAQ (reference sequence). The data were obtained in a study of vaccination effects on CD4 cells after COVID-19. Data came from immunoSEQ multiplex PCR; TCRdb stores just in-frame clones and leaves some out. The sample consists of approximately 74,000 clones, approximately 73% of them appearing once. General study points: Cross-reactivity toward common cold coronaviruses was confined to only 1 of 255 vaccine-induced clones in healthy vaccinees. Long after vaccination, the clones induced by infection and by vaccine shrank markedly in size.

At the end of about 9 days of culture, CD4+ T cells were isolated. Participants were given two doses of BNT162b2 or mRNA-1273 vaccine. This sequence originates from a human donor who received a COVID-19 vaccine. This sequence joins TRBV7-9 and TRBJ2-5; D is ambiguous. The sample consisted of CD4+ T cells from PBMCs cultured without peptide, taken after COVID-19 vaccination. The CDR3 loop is CASSFSGEETQYF. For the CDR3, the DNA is TGTGCCAGCAGCTTTAGTGGGGAAGAGACCCAGTACTTC. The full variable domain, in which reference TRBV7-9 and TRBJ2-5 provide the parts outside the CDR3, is DTGVSQNPRHKITKRGQNVTFRCDPISEHNRLYWYRQTLGQGPEFLTYFQNEAQLEKSRLLSDRFSAERPKGSFSTLEIQRTEQGDSAMYLCASSFSGEETQYFGPGTRLLVL.